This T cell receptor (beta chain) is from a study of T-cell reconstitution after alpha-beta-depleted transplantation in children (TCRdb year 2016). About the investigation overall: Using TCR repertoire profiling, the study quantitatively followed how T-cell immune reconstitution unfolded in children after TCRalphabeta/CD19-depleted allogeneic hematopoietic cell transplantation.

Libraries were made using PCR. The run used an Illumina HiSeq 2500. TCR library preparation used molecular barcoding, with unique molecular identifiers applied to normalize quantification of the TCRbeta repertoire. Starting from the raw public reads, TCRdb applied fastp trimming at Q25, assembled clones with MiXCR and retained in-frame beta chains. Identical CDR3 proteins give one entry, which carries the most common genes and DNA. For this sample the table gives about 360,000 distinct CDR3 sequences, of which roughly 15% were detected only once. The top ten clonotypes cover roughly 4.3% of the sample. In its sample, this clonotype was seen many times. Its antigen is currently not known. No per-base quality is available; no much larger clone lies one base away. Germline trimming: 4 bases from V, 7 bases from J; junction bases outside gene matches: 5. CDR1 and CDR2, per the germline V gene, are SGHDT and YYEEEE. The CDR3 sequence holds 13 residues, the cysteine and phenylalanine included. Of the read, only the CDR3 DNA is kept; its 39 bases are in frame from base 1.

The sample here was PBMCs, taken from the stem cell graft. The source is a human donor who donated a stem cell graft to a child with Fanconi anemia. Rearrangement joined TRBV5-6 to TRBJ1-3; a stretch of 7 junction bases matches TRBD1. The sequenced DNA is TGTGCCAGCAGCGTGACAGGGAGCAACACCATATATTTT. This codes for CASSVTGSNTIYF.